The 23 T cell receptor beta chains below come from one sample, sequenced in a study of blood T cell repertoires in COVID-19. Using immunoSEQ multiplex PCR, the repertoire was profiled, and TCRdb retains in-frame clones only, with some absent. The data contain about 96,000 clones, around 90% of them seen just once; the ten biggest clones take up 3.5% to 5%. Sequencing was carried out using peripheral blood. Receptor source: a human donor with COVID-19, enrolled during active disease. The donor label of this sample is uncertain.

The chain employs TRBV7-3 and TRBJ2-2; D is unresolved. V lost 4 bases and J lost 6, with 9 bases in between. The germline gives CDR1 SGHTA, CDR2 FQGTGA. The CDR3 sequence is 13 residues long. The CDR3: CASSSNSAGELFF. Written as DNA, the CDR3 is TGTGCCAGCAGCTCGAATTCGGCCGGGGAGCTGTTTTTT.

The rearrangement uses TRBV11-2 and TRBJ2-3; D is unclear. From germline, CDR1 is SGHAT and CDR2 FQNNGV. Trimming cost V 7 bases and J 0 bases, with 14 bases left between them. The CDR3 is made up of 15 amino acids. As DNA, the CDR3 is TGTGCCAGCACCTCAGGTGCCTCAAGCACAGATACGCAGTATTTT. Translating it yields CASTSGASSTDTQYF.

This chain uses TRBV6-5 with TRBJ2-7, with TRBD1 as a possible D gene (5 bases). Trimming removed 2 bases at V and 5 bases at J, with 10 bases between. The CDR3 has 13 amino acids. Per the germline V gene, CDR1 is MNHEY and CDR2 is SVGAGI. The CDR3 reads CASSYLQGNEQYF. CDR3 DNA: TGTGCCAGCAGTTACCTCCAGGGTAACGAGCAGTACTTC.

CDR3 loop: CATSGGPDSSGNTIYF. The CDR3, as DNA: TGTGCCACCAGCGGAGGACCGGACAGTTCTGGAAACACCATATATTTT. V is TRBV15 and J is TRBJ1-3, with D possibly TRBD1 on 6 matching bases. The CDR3 loop spans 16 amino acids. With 5 bases removed from V and 1 base from J, the gap between germline ends came to 15 bases. CDR1 is LNHNV and CDR2 is YYDKDF in the germline V gene (reference sequence).

This chain connects TRBV7-3 to TRBJ2-7, with D tentatively TRBD1 (5 bases). There are 12 residues in the CDR3. Germline values: CDR1 SGHTA, CDR2 FQGTGA. V lost 5 bases and J 6 bases, leaving 11 bases between the germline ends. The CDR3 protein is CASSRDQGEQYF. The CDR3 DNA reads TGTGCCAGCAGCCGCGATCAGGGCGAGCAGTACTTC.

The V call is TRBV5-1, the J call TRBJ1-1; 7 nucleotides match TRBD1. This CDR3 has 14 amino acids. After removal of 4 bases from V and 2 bases from J, the junction contained 5 bases not matched to a gene. The V gene's germline CDR1 is SGHRS and CDR2 YFSETQ. CDR3 DNA sequence: TGCGCCAGCAGCGGGACAGTCCTTAACACTGAAGCTTTCTTT. Amino acids: CASSGTVLNTEAFF.

The chain couples TRBV19 to TRBJ1-4, with D perhaps matching TRBD1 (6 bases). CDR1 LNHDA and CDR2 SQIVND come from the germline V gene (reference sequence). The CDR3 loop spans 13 amino acids. Between the trimmed V and J ends, which lost 9 bases and 8 bases, there was a span of 16 bases. Written as DNA, the CDR3 is TGTGCCAGCAACAAGGGGGTGGGCGAAAAACTGTTTTTT. It yields the protein CASNKGVGEKLFF.

J is TRBJ1-4 and V is TRBV10-3, with D unresolved. Deletions cut 3 bases from V and 5 bases from J, with 10 bases between. The CDR3 is 14 residues long. Germline assignment: CDR1 ENHRY and CDR2 SYGVKD. In DNA form, the CDR3 reads TGTGCCATCAGTGAAGTAGAATTCAATGAAAAACTGTTTTTT. Protein: CAISEVEFNEKLFF.

The chain uses TRBV19 and TRBJ1-6; 7 bases line up with TRBD1. V lost 5 bases, J lost 9 bases, and 13 bases stayed unmatched. Germline CDR1 is LNHDA and CDR2 is SQIVND (reference sequence). This CDR3 is 16 amino acids long. The DNA for the CDR3 is TGTGCCAGTAGTTCCGACACAGGGGTTTTTTCTTCACCCCTCCACTTT. It yields the protein CASSSDTGVFSSPLHF. Using reference TRBV19 and TRBJ1-6 for the parts outside the CDR3, the full variable domain is DGGITQSPKYLFRKEGQNVTLSCEQNLNHDAMYWYRQDPGQGLRLIYYSQIVNDFQKGDIAEGYSVSREKKESFPLTVTSAQKNPTAFYLCASSSDTGVFSSPLHFGNGTRLTVT.

CDR3 amino acids: CASSFGGTGIYEQYF. CDR3 bases: TGTGCCAGCAGCTTTGGAGGGACAGGGATTTACGAGCAGTACTTC. V is TRBV11-2 and J is TRBJ2-7; 9 bases are a match to TRBD1. The CDR3 is 15 amino acids. J lost 4 bases, V lost 3 bases, and 7 bases had no gene match. Germline V gene sequence: CDR1 SGHAT, CDR2 FQNNGV.

The V gene is TRBV6-5, the J gene TRBJ1-1; 7 bases agree with TRBD1. J was trimmed by 5 bases and V by 0 bases; bases with no gene match: 6. The CDR3 extends over 15 amino acids. The germline CDR1 and CDR2 sequences are MNHEY and SVGAGI. The CDR3 DNA reads TGTGCCAGCAGTTACTCGAGGGGGCTGAGTACTGAAGCTTTCTTT. Translation gives CASSYSRGLSTEAFF.

The V call is TRBV5-1, the J call TRBJ1-2; maybe TRBD1 (6 bases). The CDR3 totals 14 residues. The ends were cut back, 0 bases at V and 4 bases at J, with 10 bases in the middle. Germline-derived CDR1 and CDR2 are SGHRS and YFSETQ. The CDR3 region is CASSLDRATYGYTF. The CDR3 DNA sequence: TGCGCCAGCAGCTTGGACAGGGCGACCTATGGCTACACCTTC. The full variable domain, with the rest looked up from reference TRBV5-1 and TRBJ1-2, is KAGVTQTPRYLIKTRGQQVTLSCSPISGHRSVSWYQQTPGQGLQFLFEYFSETQRNKGNFPGRFSGRQFSNSRSEMNVSTLELGDSALYLCASSLDRATYGYTFGSGTRLTVV.

The rearrangement uses TRBV6-6 and TRBJ2-7; 11 positions agree with TRBD1. From germline, CDR1 is MNHNY and CDR2 SVGAGI (reference sequence). The trim removed 5 bases at V and 6 bases at J, leaving 9 bases unmatched. This CDR3 has 15 residues. For the CDR3, the DNA is TGTGCCAGCAGTCGTCCGGGACAGGGGGTGAGCGAGCAGTACTTC. Its protein product is CASSRPGQGVSEQYF.

The chain couples TRBV9 to TRBJ2-7; 14 bases agree with TRBD2. CDR1 SGDLS and CDR2 YYNGEE come from the germline V gene. This CDR3 comprises 17 residues. The V gene end was trimmed by 3 bases and the J gene end by 6 bases; junction bases not matched to a gene: 11. CDR3 nucleotides: TGTGCCAGCAGCGACAGACTAGCGGGAGGGCCTTTATCCGAGCAGTACTTC. Translated: CASSDRLAGGPLSEQYF.

V gene TRBV6-5 combines with J gene TRBJ1-5; D remains ambiguous. The V end lost 7 bases, the J end lost 4 bases, and 11 bases lay between the germline ends. Germline assignment: CDR1 MNHEY and CDR2 SVGAGI. The CDR3 totals 13 residues. In DNA, the CDR3 is TGTGCCAGCAAAGTAGATTGGAATCAGCCCCAGCATTTT. Protein: CASKVDWNQPQHF.

This chain joins TRBV13 and TRBJ2-7; 8 bases are shared with TRBD1. Germline loops: CDR1 PRHDT, CDR2 FYEKMQ (reference sequence). The CDR3 extends over 13 amino acids. With V trimmed by 5 bases and J by 2 bases, 2 bases remained unmatched. The CDR3 reads CASSAGQAYEQYF. CDR3 DNA: TGTGCCAGCAGCGCGGGACAGGCCTACGAGCAGTACTTC.

The chain uses TRBV6-1 and TRBJ2-5; the match to TRBD1 covers 9 bases. Trimming took 3 bases from V and 2 from J; bases not matched to a gene: 10. Germline V gene sequence: CDR1 MNHNS, CDR2 SASEGT. The length of the CDR3 is 17 residues. CDR3: CASSETETGGRQETQYF. CDR3 DNA: TGTGCCAGCAGTGAGACCGAGACAGGGGGAAGGCAAGAGACCCAGTACTTC.

The chain links TRBV29-1 to TRBJ1-4; D perhaps matches TRBD1 (6 bases). The ends were cut back, 5 bases at V and 5 bases at J, with 15 bases in the middle. The CDR3 has 14 amino acids. The germline V gene encodes CDR1 SQVTM and CDR2 ANQGSEA. The CDR3 reads CSVRQDSANEKLFF. CDR3 in DNA: TGCAGCGTTCGACAGGACAGCGCGAATGAAAAACTGTTTTTT.

V usage is TRBV4-1 and J usage is TRBJ1-2, with 9 bases identical to TRBD1. The V segment lost 4 bases and the J segment 5 bases; nucleotides outside the gene matches: 20. Germline lookup yields CDR1 MGHRA and CDR2 YSYEKL. CDR3 length: 19 residues. The CDR3 region has the DNA TGCGCCAGCAGCCCAACCCCGGGACAGGGCGGTGCAAGGGGATATGGCTACACCTTC. Translating gives CASSPTPGQGGARGYGYTF.

This rearrangement joins TRBV30 to TRBJ1-3; unclear D gene. Trimming removed 4 bases at V and 0 bases at J, with 16 bases between. The CDR3 has 16 amino acids. Germline V lookup: CDR1 GTSNPN, CDR2 SVGIG (reference sequence). This chain's CDR3 is CAWIRPQQSSGNTIYF. CDR3 bases: TGTGCCTGGATTCGCCCACAGCAGAGCTCTGGAAACACCATATATTTT.

This clone was seen once. The V and J genes are TRBV9 and TRBJ2-7; D unresolved. CDR3 length equals 14 residues. Germline CDR1 reads SGDLS; CDR2 reads YYNGEE. Trimming stripped 4 bases from V and 6 bases from J, with 17 bases between. CDR3 protein: CASSIDSLRSEQYF. CDR3 DNA sequence: TGTGCCAGCAGCATCGACTCCCTCCGGTCCGAGCAGTACTTC.

This clone was picked up a small number of times. This chain uses TRBV29-1 with TRBJ1-1; D is ambiguous. Trimming stripped 7 bases from V and 3 bases from J, with 15 bases between. The CDR3 runs to 13 residues. The germline V gene encodes CDR1 SQVTM and CDR2 ANQGSEA. CDR3 protein: CSGSTRHYTEAFF. The CDR3 nucleotides read TGCAGCGGGTCGACTCGGCATTACACTGAAGCTTTCTTT.

J is TRBJ1-4 and V is TRBV6-6, with a tentative D call TRBD1 (6 bases). The V gene lost 5 bases and the J gene lost 6 bases, with 19 bases spanning the gap. The CDR3 has 16 residues. Per the germline V gene, CDR1 is MNHNY and CDR2 is SVGAGI (reference sequence). The chain's CDR3 is CASSNAGGGLDEKLFF. The CDR3 DNA is TGTGCCAGCAGTAACGCCGGGGGGGGCTTAGATGAAAAACTGTTTTTT.